The clone carrying this T cell receptor (beta chain) occurred many times. Antigen unknown. Using quantitative 5'-RACE with molecular barcodes, the authors made TCR beta libraries. TCRdb re-derived calls from the 5' RACE reads in MiXCR, one entry per CDR3 protein. The table includes 700,000 to 1,000,000 distinct CDR3 sequences, 12% detected once. The CDR3 spans 12 residues. Germline CDR1 reads SGHTA; CDR2 reads FQGNSA. Deletions cut 2 bases from V and 3 bases from J, with 2 bases between. The sample originates from a study of CD8 T cells in ankylosing spondylitis. Study-wide points: Clones tied to disease were said to be significantly enriched in matched ankylosing spondylitis synovial fluid. Clones linked to the disease showed a CD8+ phenotype. They occurred at relatively low frequencies in peripheral blood. Existing reports had already noted some motif variants in reactive arthritis synovial fluid and blood. Among TCR beta sequences, a motif of 7 to 9 highly homologous variants appeared characteristic of ankylosing spondylitis blood.

The V call is TRBV7-2, the J call TRBJ2-1; D is ambiguous. The sequenced material came from blood, either unsorted or a sorted T cell fraction (not recorded which). This receptor was obtained from a male donor with ankylosing spondylitis. CDR3 nucleotides: TGTGCCAGCAGCTTAATCTACAATGAGCAGTTCTTC. Its protein is CASSLIYNEQFF.